The clone carrying this T cell receptor (beta chain) appeared once. What it binds is unknown. These data come from a study of shared clonotypes between healthy human individuals. Genomic DNA of each subset was evenly split across several immunoSEQ plates. TCRdb's copy holds only in-frame clones and misses some; the assay was immunoSEQ multiplex PCR. The sample consists of some 2.4 million clones, 80% to 95% of them appearing once. The study, taken as a whole, reports: A generally larger estimated richness was seen in naive subsets than in memory subsets. Clonotypes which were not shared had lower generation probabilities than clonotypes that all four donors shared. Blood was the only sampled material, and tissue repertoires likely differ.

The length of the CDR3 is 16 residues. Germline V gives CDR1 SGHNT, CDR2 YENEEA. J was trimmed by 4 bases and V by 5 bases; bases with no gene match: 10. This clonotype was sampled from a young man in good health. Some clones in this sample may be carry-over from other donors' samples. The chain combines TRBV11-3 with TRBJ2-7, with 11 bases that match TRBD2. The sequenced material came from naive CD4+ T cells from PBMCs. Noted subset: CD45RA+ positively selected. The CDR3 loop is CASSPGGPSGRYEQYF. The DNA of the CDR3 is TGTGCCAGCAGCCCCGGGGGGCCTAGCGGGAGGTACGAGCAGTACTTC.